The rows below give T cell receptor beta chains drawn from one sample of a study of Siglec-9 on CD8 T cells in melanoma. The data were produced by immunoSEQ multiplex PCR, yet TCRdb's version contains in-frame clones alone and is incomplete. This sample has almost 30,000 clones; 80% occur once, and the top ten carry 5.5% to 7.5%. What was sequenced was Siglec-9- CD8+ T cells sorted from blood. The receptor source for this set is a human donor in good health. Each CDR3 is given with its conserved first and last residue. The D gene is left open where the match is weak. Clone sizes are given selectively: once, few, many, or a class where the clone is expanded.

d_gene	abundance	v_gene	j_gene	CDR3aa	CDR3nt
-	-	TRBV6-1	TRBJ2-5	CASSEDVGATDQYF	TGTGCCAGCAGTGAAGACGTGGGAGCGACGGACCAGTACTTC
-	-	TRBV29-1	TRBJ2-5	CSVEGVRSQYF	TGCAGCGTTGAGGGAGTGCGATCCCAGTACTTC
-	-	TRBV27	TRBJ2-4	CASSLTAKDIQYF	TGTGCCAGCAGTTTGACGGCTAAGGACATTCAGTACTTC
TRBD1	-	TRBV14	TRBJ1-2	CASSQDNRGRNYGYTF	TGTGCCAGCAGCCAAGACAACAGGGGGCGTAACTATGGCTACACCTTC
-	-	TRBV6-5	TRBJ1-1	CASTREGLTEAFF	TGTGCCAGCACCCGGGAGGGGCTGACTGAAGCTTTCTTT
-	once	TRBV27	TRBJ2-7	CASSLDRAYEQYF	TGTGCCAGCAGTCTGGACAGAGCCTACGAGCAGTACTTC
-	-	TRBV19	TRBJ2-5	CASTSGGRETQYF	TGTGCCAGTACCTCTGGGGGACGGGAGACCCAGTACTTC
-	-	TRBV4-1	TRBJ1-3	CASSPLGNLNTIYF	TGCGCCAGCAGCCCCCTCGGTAATTTAAACACCATATATTTT
TRBD1	-	TRBV5-6	TRBJ2-1	CASSLFLPTTGVVDEQFF	TGTGCCAGCAGCTTGTTCTTACCGACTACAGGGGTGGTAGATGAGCAGTTCTTC
-	-	TRBV27	TRBJ2-3	CASSFHGEDFSTDTQYF	TGTGCCAGCAGTTTTCATGGAGAGGATTTTAGCACAGATACGCAGTATTTT
-	-	TRBV19	TRBJ2-1	CASSPRSMTDQSYYNEQFF	TGTGCCAGTAGCCCCCGATCCATGACAGACCAATCTTACTACAATGAGCAGTTCTTC
-	-	TRBV7-8	TRBJ2-3	CASSRQRSTDTQYF	TGTGCCAGCAGTCGCCAGCGTAGCACAGATACGCAGTATTTT
-	-	TRBV30	TRBJ1-2	CAWWHNYGYTF	TGTGCCTGGTGGCACAACTATGGCTACACCTTC
-	once	TRBV4-1	TRBJ2-1	CASSQGGGYPYNEQFF	TGCGCCAGCAGCCAAGGAGGAGGGTATCCCTACAATGAGCAGTTCTTC
TRBD1	-	TRBV29-1	TRBJ2-2	CSVTGTGLDTGELFF	TGCAGCGTAACCGGGACAGGGCTGGACACCGGGGAGCTGTTTTTT
TRBD2	-	TRBV19	TRBJ2-1	CASSEAGAYNEQFF	TGTGCCAGTAGTGAGGCGGGGGCCTACAATGAGCAGTTCTTC
-	-	TRBV7-9	TRBJ1-1	CASSLDGRQNTEAFF	TGTGCCAGCAGCTTAGACGGACGGCAGAACACTGAAGCTTTCTTT
-	once	TRBV19	TRBJ2-2	CASSIGGLAGELFF	TGTGCCAGTAGTATTGGTGGGCTCGCCGGGGAGCTGTTTTTT
TRBD1	-	TRBV2	TRBJ1-4	CASQPQGNEKLFF	TGTGCCAGCCAACCACAGGGGAATGAAAAACTGTTTTTT
-	-	TRBV4-1	TRBJ2-2	CASSQSRGVSGELFF	TGCGCCAGCAGCCAGTCCAGGGGGGTTTCCGGGGAGCTGTTTTTT
-	-	TRBV7-2	TRBJ2-3	CASSLLTGSTDTQYF	TGTGCCAGCAGCTTACTTACCGGGAGCACAGATACGCAGTATTTT
-	few	TRBV7-9	TRBJ1-2	CASSPPQGIYGYTF	TGTGCCAGCAGTCCGCCCCAGGGGATCTATGGCTACACCTTC
-	-	TRBV28	TRBJ1-5	CASSRTFGNQPQHF	TGTGCCAGCAGCCGGACCTTCGGGAATCAGCCCCAGCATTTT
-	-	TRBV9	TRBJ2-1	CASSPSDGGEQFF	TGTGCCAGCAGCCCTAGCGACGGGGGTGAGCAGTTCTTC
-	once	TRBV13	TRBJ2-1	CASSLGVQGRYNEQFF	TGTGCCAGCAGCTTAGGCGTTCAGGGGCGGTACAATGAGCAGTTCTTC
-	-	TRBV27	TRBJ1-1	CASSLTENTEAFF	TGTGCCAGCAGTCTTACAGAGAACACTGAAGCTTTCTTT
-	-	TRBV5-1	TRBJ1-1	CASSLERGEAFF	TGCGCCAGCAGCTTGGAAAGGGGTGAAGCTTTCTTT
-	-	TRBV9	TRBJ1-5	CASSVGGGSGQPQHF	TGTGCCAGCAGCGTAGGAGGAGGATCAGGCCAGCCCCAGCATTTT
-	-	TRBV21-1	TRBJ2-4	CASSKSPGRAKNIQYF	TGTGCCAGCAGCAAATCTCCCGGGCGGGCCAAAAACATTCAGTACTTC
TRBD1	few	TRBV27	TRBJ1-1	CASSLTGEEATEAFF	TGTGCCAGCAGTTTGACAGGGGAGGAGGCCACTGAAGCTTTCTTT
-	-	TRBV11-2	TRBJ1-1	CASSLLTPRLNTEAFF	TGTGCCAGCAGCTTATTGACTCCACGGCTGAACACTGAAGCTTTCTTT
-	-	TRBV5-1	TRBJ2-3	CASSLNTQYF	TGCGCCAGCAGCCTCAATACGCAGTATTTT
TRBD1	-	TRBV6-5	TRBJ2-3	CASRSPGTGTDTQYF	TGTGCCAGCAGATCGCCCGGGACAGGCACAGATACGCAGTATTTT
-	-	TRBV6-1	TRBJ1-2	CASSEAGPPNYGYTF	TGTGCCAGCAGTGAAGCCGGGCCTCCAAACTATGGCTACACCTTC
-	few	TRBV19	TRBJ1-5	CASRGGNQPQHF	TGTGCCAGTAGAGGGGGCAATCAGCCCCAGCATTTT
TRBD2	-	TRBV29-1	TRBJ2-1	CSVETSEAKRAQFF	TGCAGCGTTGAGACTAGCGAAGCGAAAAGAGCCCAGTTCTTC
TRBD2	-	TRBV2	TRBJ2-7	CAIDSSGTSGGAEFFYYEQYF	TGTGCCATCGACTCTTCCGGGACTAGCGGGGGGGCCGAGTTCTTCTACTACGAGCAGTACTTC
TRBD2	-	TRBV11-2	TRBJ2-1	CASSPEGLAGYNEQFF	TGTGCCAGCAGCCCAGAAGGACTAGCGGGCTACAATGAGCAGTTCTTC
-	-	TRBV9	TRBJ1-1	CASSVDPKPNTEAFF	TGTGCCAGCAGCGTAGACCCAAAGCCGAACACTGAAGCTTTCTTT
TRBD1	once	TRBV2	TRBJ2-5	CASVNKPGGAKTQYF	TGTGCCAGCGTCAATAAGCCAGGGGGCGCGAAGACCCAGTACTTC
-	once	TRBV6-5	TRBJ2-5	CASSYRERPARETQYF	TGTGCCAGCAGTTACCGCGAAAGACCAGCCAGGGAGACCCAGTACTTC
-	-	TRBV4-1	TRBJ1-6	CASSQDMAVNSPLHF	TGCGCCAGCAGCCAAGATATGGCAGTGAATTCACCCCTCCACTTT
TRBD2	once	TRBV5-6	TRBJ2-3	CASSTGTSYSDTQYF	TGTGCCAGCAGTACCGGGACTAGCTACTCAGATACGCAGTATTTT
TRBD1	-	TRBV9	TRBJ1-6	CASSLSGTGESPLHF	TGTGCCAGCAGCCTTAGTGGGACAGGGGAATCACCCCTCCACTTT
-	-	TRBV2	TRBJ1-1	CASRGYLTFF	TGTGCCAGCAGGGGGTATCTGACTTTCTTT
-	-	TRBV7-9	TRBJ1-4	CASSLGVQDRLEKLFF	TGTGCCAGCAGCTTAGGGGTACAGGACCGCCTTGAAAAACTGTTTTTT
-	-	TRBV19	TRBJ2-2	CASSIAGVGTGELFF	TGTGCCAGTAGTATAGCAGGGGTAGGCACCGGGGAGCTGTTTTTT
-	once	TRBV2	TRBJ1-4	CASRPIGLLINEKLFF	TGTGCCAGCAGACCGATAGGATTACTTATAAATGAAAAACTGTTTTTT
TRBD2	-	TRBV30	TRBJ2-5	CAWSVQLAGVYQETQYF	TGTGCCTGGAGTGTACAACTAGCGGGGGTATACCAAGAGACCCAGTACTTC
-	-	TRBV4-1	TRBJ2-3	CASSLGSDTQYF	TGCGCCAGCAGCCTGGGGTCAGATACGCAGTATTTT
-	-	TRBV19	TRBJ1-1	CASKKGGNTEAFF	TGTGCCAGTAAAAAAGGGGGGAACACTGAAGCTTTCTTT
-	few	TRBV9	TRBJ1-3	CASSDPNSGNTIYF	TGTGCCAGCAGCGACCCCAACTCTGGAAACACCATATATTTT
-	-	TRBV7-9	TRBJ1-6	CASSLVGQNNSPLHF	TGTGCCAGCAGCTTAGTCGGACAGAATAATTCACCCCTCCACTTT
-	-	TRBV9	TRBJ2-3	CASRMGTASTDTQYF	TGTGCCAGCAGGATGGGGACTGCTAGCACAGATACGCAGTATTTT
-	-	TRBV27	TRBJ2-7	CASAAGYEQYF	TGTGCCAGCGCGGCGGGCTACGAGCAGTACTTC
TRBD1	-	TRBV7-8	TRBJ1-2	CASSLGQGETRNYGYTF	TGTGCCAGCAGCCTGGGACAGGGGGAAACTCGTAACTATGGCTACACCTTC
-	-	TRBV19	TRBJ2-7	CASSNGHYEQYF	TGTGCCAGTAGTAATGGGCACTACGAGCAGTACTTC